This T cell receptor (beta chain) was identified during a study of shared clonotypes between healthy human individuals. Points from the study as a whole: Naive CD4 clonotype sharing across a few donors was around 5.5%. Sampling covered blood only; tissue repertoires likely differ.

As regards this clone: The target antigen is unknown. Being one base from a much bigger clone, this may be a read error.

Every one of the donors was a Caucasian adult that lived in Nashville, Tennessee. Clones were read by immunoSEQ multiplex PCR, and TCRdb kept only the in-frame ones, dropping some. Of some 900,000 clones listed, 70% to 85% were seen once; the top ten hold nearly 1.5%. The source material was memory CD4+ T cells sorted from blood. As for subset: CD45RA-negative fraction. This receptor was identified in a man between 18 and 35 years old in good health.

The CDR3 here is CASTRFDEQYF. CDR3 in DNA: TGTGCCAGCACAAGGTTCGACGAGCAGTACTTC. This chain connects TRBV2 to TRBJ2-7; D uncertain. This CDR3 comprises 11 residues. V was clipped by 7 bases and J by 5 bases, with 9 bases between them. In germline, CDR1 is SNHLY, CDR2 FYNNEI.